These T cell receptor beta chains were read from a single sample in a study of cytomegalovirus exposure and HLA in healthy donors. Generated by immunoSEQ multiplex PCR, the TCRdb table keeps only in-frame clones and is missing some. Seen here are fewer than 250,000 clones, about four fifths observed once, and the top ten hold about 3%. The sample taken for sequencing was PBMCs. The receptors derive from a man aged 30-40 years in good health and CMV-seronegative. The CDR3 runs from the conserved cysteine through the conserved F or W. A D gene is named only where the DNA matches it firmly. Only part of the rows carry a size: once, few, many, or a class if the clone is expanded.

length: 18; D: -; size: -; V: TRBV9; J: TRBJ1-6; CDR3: CASSVEDSQSSYNSPLHF; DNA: TGTGCCAGCAGCGTAGAGGACAGCCAAAGCTCCTATAATTCACCCCTCCACTTT
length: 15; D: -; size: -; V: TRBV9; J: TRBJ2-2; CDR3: CASSVGSPRTGELFF; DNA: TGTGCCAGCAGCGTAGGGAGTCCGAGAACCGGGGAGCTGTTTTTT
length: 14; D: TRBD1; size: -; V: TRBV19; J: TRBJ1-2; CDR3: CASSIDRGRDGYTF; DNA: TGTGCCAGTAGTATAGACAGGGGGCGAGATGGCTACACCTTC
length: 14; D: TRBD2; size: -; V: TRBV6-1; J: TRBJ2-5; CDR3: CASSPRGGGETQYF; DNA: TGTGCCAGCAGTCCACGGGGGGGAGGAGAGACCCAGTACTTC
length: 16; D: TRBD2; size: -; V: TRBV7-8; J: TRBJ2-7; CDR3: CASSPQVQRGVYEQYF; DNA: TGTGCCAGCAGCCCCCAGGTCCAGCGGGGGGTCTACGAGCAGTACTTC
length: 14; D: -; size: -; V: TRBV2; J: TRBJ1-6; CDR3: CASSEAGGISPLHF; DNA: TGTGCCAGCAGTGAAGCGGGGGGTATTTCACCCCTCCACTTT
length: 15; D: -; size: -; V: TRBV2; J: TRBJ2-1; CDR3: CASSESTSPFYEQFF; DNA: TGTGCCAGCAGTGAGTCAACTAGCCCTTTTTATGAGCAGTTCTTC
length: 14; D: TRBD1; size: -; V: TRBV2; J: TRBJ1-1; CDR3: CASEPGQGYTEAFF; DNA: TGTGCCAGCGAACCGGGACAGGGGTACACTGAAGCTTTCTTT
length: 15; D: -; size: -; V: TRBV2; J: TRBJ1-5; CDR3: CASSEESYSNQPQHF; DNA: TGTGCCAGCAGTGAAGAGAGTTATAGCAATCAGCCCCAGCATTTT
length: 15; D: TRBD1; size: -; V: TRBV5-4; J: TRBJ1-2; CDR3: CASSLFGGQGRGYTF; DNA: TGTGCCAGCTCGCTATTCGGGGGACAGGGGCGAGGCTACACCTTC
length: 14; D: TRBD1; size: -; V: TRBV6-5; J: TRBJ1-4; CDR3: CASSETGTGEGLFF; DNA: TGTGCCAGCAGTGAAACCGGGACAGGGGAAGGACTGTTTTTT
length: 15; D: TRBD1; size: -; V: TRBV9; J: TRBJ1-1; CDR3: CASSEQTRGLVEAFF; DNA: TGTGCCAGCAGCGAACAAACCAGGGGGCTGGTTGAAGCTTTCTTT
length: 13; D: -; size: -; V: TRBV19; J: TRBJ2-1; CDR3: CASSYTVYNEQFF; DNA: TGTGCCAGTAGTTACACAGTCTACAATGAGCAGTTCTTC
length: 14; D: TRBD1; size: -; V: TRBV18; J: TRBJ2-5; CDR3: CASGGTGVGREQYF; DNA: TGTGCCAGCGGAGGGACAGGGGTAGGAAGGGAGCAGTACTTC
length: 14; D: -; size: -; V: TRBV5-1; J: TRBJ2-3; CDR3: CASSAGDSTDTQYF; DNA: TGCGCCAGCAGCGCCGGAGATTCCACAGATACGCAGTATTTT
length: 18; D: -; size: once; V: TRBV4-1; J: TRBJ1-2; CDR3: CASSQDSDRRYANYGYTF; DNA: TGCGCCAGCAGCCAAGATTCAGACAGGCGCTACGCTAACTATGGCTACACCTTC
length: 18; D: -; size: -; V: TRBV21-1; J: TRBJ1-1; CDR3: CASSTSSGTGGAGTEAFF; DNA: TGTGCCAGCAGCACAAGCTCCGGGACAGGGGGCGCCGGCACTGAAGCTTTCTTT
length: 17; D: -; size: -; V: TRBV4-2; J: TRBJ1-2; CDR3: CASSQDRDTAHSYGYTF; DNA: TGTGCCAGCAGCCAAGACAGGGATACGGCCCATAGCTATGGCTACACCTTC
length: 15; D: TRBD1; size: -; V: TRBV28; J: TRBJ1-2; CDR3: CASTPGQGRNYGYTF; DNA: TGTGCCAGCACCCCGGGACAGGGTAGAAACTATGGCTACACCTTC
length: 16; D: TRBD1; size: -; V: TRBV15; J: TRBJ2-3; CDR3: CATSREGAGGANTQYF; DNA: TGTGCCACCAGCAGAGAGGGGGCAGGGGGCGCAAATACGCAGTATTTT
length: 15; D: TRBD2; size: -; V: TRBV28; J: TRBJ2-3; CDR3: CASSSLLAGTDTQYF; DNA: TGTGCCAGCAGTAGTTTGCTAGCGGGGACAGATACGCAGTATTTT
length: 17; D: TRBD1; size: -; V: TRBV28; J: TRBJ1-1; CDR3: CASSLLAAGGRETEAFF; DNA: TGTGCCAGCAGTTTATTAGCGGCAGGGGGCCGGGAAACTGAAGCTTTCTTT
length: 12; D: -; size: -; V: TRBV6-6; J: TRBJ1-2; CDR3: CASRTEKYGYTF; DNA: TGTGCCAGCCGGACAGAGAAATATGGCTACACCTTC
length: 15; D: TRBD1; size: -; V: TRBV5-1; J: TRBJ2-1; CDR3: CASSSRTGFYNEQFF; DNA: TGCGCCAGCAGCTCCCGGACAGGTTTTTACAATGAGCAGTTCTTC
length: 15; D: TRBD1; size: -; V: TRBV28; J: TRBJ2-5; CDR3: CASSSTSDRGETQYF; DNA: TGTGCCAGCAGTTCTACGTCGGACAGGGGAGAGACCCAGTACTTC
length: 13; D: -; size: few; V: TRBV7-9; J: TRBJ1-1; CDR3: CASRPGTSTEAFF; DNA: TGTGCCAGCAGGCCCGGGACAAGCACTGAAGCTTTCTTT
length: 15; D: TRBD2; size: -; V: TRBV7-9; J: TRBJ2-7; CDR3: CSSTPLAGGPYEQYF; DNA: TGTTCCAGCACCCCACTAGCGGGGGGGCCCTACGAGCAGTACTTC
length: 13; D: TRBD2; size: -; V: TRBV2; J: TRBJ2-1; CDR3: CARSGLDYNEQFF; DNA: TGTGCCAGATCGGGACTAGACTACAATGAGCAGTTCTTC
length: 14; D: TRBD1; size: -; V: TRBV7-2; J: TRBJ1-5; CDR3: CASSRDRANQPQHF; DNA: TGTGCCAGCAGCCGAGACAGGGCTAATCAGCCCCAGCATTTT
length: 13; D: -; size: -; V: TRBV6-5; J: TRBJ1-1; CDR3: CASSPAMNTEAFF; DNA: TGTGCCAGCAGCCCCGCGATGAACACTGAAGCTTTCTTT
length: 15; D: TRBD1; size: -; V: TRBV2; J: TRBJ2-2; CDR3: CASRRDRANTGELFF; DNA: TGTGCCAGCAGACGGGACAGGGCAAACACCGGGGAGCTGTTTTTT
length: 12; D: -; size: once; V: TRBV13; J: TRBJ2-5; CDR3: CASSLRGETQYF; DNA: TGTGCCAGCAGCTTACGCGGAGAGACCCAGTACTTC
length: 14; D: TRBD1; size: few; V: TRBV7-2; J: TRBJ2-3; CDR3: CASSGTGRSDTQYF; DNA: TGTGCCAGCAGCGGGACAGGGCGTTCCGATACGCAGTATTTT
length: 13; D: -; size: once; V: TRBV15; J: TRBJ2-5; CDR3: CATSPPSEETQYF; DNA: TGTGCCACCAGCCCGCCTAGCGAAGAGACCCAGTACTTC
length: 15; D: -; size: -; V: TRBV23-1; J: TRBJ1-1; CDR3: CASSLPEETYTEAFF; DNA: TGCGCCAGCAGTCTTCCCGAGGAGACGTACACTGAAGCTTTCTTT